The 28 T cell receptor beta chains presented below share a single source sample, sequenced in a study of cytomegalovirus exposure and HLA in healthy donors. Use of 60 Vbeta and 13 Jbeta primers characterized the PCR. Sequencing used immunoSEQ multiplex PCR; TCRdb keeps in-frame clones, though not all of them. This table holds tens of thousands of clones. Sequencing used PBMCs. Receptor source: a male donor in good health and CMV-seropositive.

The CDR3 reads CASSFLDSPEQYF. CDR3 DNA sequence: TGTGCCAGCAGTTTCCTCGACAGTCCCGAGCAGTACTTC. The chain carries TRBV27 and TRBJ2-7, with a tentative D call TRBD1 (5 bases). This CDR3 is 13 amino acids long. Looked up from germline, CDR1 is MNHEY and CDR2 is SMNVEV (reference sequence). Trimming cost V 3 bases and J 6 bases, with 12 bases left between them.

The CDR3, as DNA: TGCGCCAGCAGCTTGGCGGGACAGGGGACCGCAGTCCCAGATACGCAGTATTTT. This codes for CASSLAGQGTAVPDTQYF. The chain joins TRBV5-1 to TRBJ2-3, with TRBD1 matching over 10 bases. In germline, CDR1 is SGHRS, CDR2 YFSETQ. CDR3 size: 18 residues. The V and J ends lost 0 bases and 4 bases, in that order; junction bases with no gene match: 11. The variable domain in full, completed from reference TRBV5-1 and TRBJ2-3, reads KAGVTQTPRYLIKTRGQQVTLSCSPISGHRSVSWYQQTPGQGLQFLFEYFSETQRNKGNFPGRFSGRQFSNSRSEMNVSTLELGDSALYLCASSLAGQGTAVPDTQYFGPGTRLTVL.

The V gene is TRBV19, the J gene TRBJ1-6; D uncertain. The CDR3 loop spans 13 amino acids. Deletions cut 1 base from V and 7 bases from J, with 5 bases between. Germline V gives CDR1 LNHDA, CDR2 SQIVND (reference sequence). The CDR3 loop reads CASSIGSNSPLHF. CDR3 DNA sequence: TGTGCCAGTAGTATAGGGAGCAATTCACCCCTCCACTTT.

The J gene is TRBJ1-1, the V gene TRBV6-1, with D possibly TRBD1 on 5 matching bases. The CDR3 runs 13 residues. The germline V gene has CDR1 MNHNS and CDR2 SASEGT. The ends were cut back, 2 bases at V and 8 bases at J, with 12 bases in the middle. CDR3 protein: CASSERQSAEAFF. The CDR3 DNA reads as TGTGCCAGCAGTGAAAGACAGTCCGCGGAAGCTTTCTTT.

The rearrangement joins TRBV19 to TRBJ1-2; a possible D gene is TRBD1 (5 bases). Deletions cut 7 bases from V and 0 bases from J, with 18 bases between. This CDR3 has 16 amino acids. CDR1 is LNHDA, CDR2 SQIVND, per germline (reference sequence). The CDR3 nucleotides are TGTGCCAGTACCCTCAGTGGGGCACAGTCTAACTATGGCTACACCTTC. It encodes CASTLSGAQSNYGYTF.

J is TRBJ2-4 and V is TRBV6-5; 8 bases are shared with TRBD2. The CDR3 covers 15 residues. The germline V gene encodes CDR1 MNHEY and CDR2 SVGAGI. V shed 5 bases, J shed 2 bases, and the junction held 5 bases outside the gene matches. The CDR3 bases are TGTGCCAGCAGTCCCATAGCGGGAACCAAAAACATTCAGTACTTC. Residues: CASSPIAGTKNIQYF.

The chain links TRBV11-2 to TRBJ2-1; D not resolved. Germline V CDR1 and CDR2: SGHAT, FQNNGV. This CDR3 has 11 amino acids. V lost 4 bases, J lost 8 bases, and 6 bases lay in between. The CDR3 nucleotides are TGTGCCAGCAGCTCCGCAGATGAGCAGTTCTTC. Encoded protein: CASSSADEQFF.

The CDR3 nucleotides read TGTGCCTGGAGTGTCCCCGGGGGAACCGGGGAGCTGTTTTTT. Residues: CAWSVPGGTGELFF. The chain combines TRBV30 with TRBJ2-2, with TRBD2 as a possible D gene (6 bases). Between the trimmed V and J ends, which lost 0 bases and 5 bases, there was a span of 10 bases. Germline loops: CDR1 GTSNPN, CDR2 SVGIG (reference sequence). The length of the CDR3 is 14 residues. Drawing the rest from reference TRBV30 and TRBJ2-2, the complete variable domain is SQTIHQWPATLVQPVGSPLSLECTVEGTSNPNLYWYRQAAGRGLQLLFYSVGIGQISSEVPQNLSASRPQDRQFILSSKKLLLSDSGFYLCAWSVPGGTGELFFGEGSRLTVL.

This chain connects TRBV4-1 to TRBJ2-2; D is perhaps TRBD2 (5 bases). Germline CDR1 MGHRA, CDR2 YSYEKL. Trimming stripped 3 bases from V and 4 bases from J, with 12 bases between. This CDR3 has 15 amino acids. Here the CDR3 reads CASSHPGIPTGELFF. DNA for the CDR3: TGCGCCAGCAGCCATCCGGGGATCCCCACCGGGGAGCTGTTTTTT.

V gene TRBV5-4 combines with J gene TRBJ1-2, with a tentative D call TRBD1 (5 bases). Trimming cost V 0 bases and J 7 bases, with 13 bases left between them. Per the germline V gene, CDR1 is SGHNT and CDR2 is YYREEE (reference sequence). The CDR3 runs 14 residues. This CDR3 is CASSLEDGHRGYTF. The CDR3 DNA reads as TGTGCCAGCAGCTTGGAGGACGGACACCGTGGCTACACCTTC.

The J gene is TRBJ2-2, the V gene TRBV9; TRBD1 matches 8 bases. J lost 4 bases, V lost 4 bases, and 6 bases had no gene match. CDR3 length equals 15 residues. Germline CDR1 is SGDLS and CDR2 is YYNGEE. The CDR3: CASSIQGAATGELFF. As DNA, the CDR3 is TGTGCCAGCAGCATTCAGGGGGCAGCCACCGGGGAGCTGTTTTTT.

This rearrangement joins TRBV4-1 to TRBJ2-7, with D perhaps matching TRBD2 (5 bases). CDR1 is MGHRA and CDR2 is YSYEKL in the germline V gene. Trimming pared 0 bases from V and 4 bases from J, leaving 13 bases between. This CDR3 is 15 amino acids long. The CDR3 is CASSQDQGGAYEQYF. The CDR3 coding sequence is TGCGCCAGCAGCCAAGATCAAGGAGGTGCGTACGAGCAGTACTTC.

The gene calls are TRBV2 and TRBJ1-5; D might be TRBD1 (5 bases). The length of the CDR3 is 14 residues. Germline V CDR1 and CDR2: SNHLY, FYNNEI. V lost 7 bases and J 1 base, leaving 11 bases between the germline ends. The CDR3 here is CASTGWKSNQPQHF. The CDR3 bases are TGTGCCAGCACAGGGTGGAAGAGCAATCAGCCCCAGCATTTT.

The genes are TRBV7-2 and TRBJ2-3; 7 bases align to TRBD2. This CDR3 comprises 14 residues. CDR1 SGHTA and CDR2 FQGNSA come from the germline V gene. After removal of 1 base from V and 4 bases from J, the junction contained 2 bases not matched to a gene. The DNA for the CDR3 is TGTGCCAGCAGCTTAGTAGCGGGTTCAGATACGCAGTATTTT. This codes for CASSLVAGSDTQYF.

CDR3 coding DNA: TGTGCCAGCAGCTCGGACAGGGGAGAACCAGATACGCAGTATTTT. It specifies CASSSDRGEPDTQYF. The J gene is TRBJ2-3, the V gene TRBV7-9, with 9 bases that match TRBD1. From germline, CDR1 is SEHNR and CDR2 FQNEAQ (reference sequence). The CDR3 is made up of 15 amino acids. Germline trimming cut 4 bases from V and 4 bases from J; bases unmatched to any gene: 6.

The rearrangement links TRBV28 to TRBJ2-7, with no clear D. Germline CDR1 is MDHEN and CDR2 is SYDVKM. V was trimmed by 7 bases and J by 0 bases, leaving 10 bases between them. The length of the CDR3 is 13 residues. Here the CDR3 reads CASISADSYEQYF. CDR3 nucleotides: TGTGCCAGCATTTCGGCGGACTCCTACGAGCAGTACTTC.

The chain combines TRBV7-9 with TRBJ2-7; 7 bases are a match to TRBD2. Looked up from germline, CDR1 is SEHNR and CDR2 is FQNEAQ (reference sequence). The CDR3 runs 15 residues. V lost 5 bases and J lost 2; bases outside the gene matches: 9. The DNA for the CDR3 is TGTGCCAGCAGCCCAACGGGGACTACACCCTACGAGCAGTACTTC. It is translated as CASSPTGTTPYEQYF.

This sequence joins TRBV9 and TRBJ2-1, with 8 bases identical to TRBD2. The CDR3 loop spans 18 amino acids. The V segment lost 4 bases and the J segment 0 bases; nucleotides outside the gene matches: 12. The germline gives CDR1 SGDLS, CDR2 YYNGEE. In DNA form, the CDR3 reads TGTGCCAGCAGCCCAGCCGGCGGGGGGTCGAGCTCCTACAATGAGCAGTTCTTC. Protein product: CASSPAGGGSSSYNEQFF.

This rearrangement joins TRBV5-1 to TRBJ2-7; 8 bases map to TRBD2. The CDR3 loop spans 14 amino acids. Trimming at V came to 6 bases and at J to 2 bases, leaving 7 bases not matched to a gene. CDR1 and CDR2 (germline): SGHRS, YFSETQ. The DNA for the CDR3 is TGCGCCAGCACCTCGGGGGGGGCCCCCTACGAGCAGTACTTC. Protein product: CASTSGGAPYEQYF.

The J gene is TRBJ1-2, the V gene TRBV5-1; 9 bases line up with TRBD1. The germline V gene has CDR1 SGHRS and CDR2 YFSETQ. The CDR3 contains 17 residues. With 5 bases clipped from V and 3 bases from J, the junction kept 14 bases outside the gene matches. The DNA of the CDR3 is TGCGCCAGCAGTACCGGGACAGGGACCAATTCTCACTATGGCTACACCTTC. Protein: CASSTGTGTNSHYGYTF.

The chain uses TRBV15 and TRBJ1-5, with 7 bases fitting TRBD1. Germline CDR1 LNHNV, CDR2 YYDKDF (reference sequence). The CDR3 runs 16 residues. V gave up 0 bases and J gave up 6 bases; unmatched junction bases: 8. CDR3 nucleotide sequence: TGTGCCACCAGCAGAGACCGAGGGGGCGCAGGTCAGCCCCAGCATTTT. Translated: CATSRDRGGAGQPQHF.

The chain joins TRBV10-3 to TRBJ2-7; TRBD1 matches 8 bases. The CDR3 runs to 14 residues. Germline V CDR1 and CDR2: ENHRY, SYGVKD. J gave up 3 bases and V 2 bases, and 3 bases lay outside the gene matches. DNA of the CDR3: TGTGCCATCAGTGAGGGACAGGGAGTCTACGAGCAGTACTTC. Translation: CAISEGQGVYEQYF.

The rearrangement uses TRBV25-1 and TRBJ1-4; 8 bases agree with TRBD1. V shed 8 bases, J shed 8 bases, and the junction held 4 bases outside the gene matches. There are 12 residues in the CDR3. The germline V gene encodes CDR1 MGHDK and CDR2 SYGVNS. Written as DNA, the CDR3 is TGTGCCAGCCAGGGGGCGGGGGAAAAACTGTTTTTT. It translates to CASQGAGEKLFF.

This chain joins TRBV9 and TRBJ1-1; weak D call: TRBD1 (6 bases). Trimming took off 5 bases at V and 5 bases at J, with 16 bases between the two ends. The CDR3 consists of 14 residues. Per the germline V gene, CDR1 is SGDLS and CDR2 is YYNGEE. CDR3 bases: TGTGCCAGCAGTCGACGGGGGGCACGGACTGAAGCTTTCTTT. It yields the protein CASSRRGARTEAFF.

For the CDR3, the DNA is TGCGCCAGCAGCTTGCTAGCGGGATCCGTTGGGGGATACGAGCAGTACTTC. It is translated as CASSLLAGSVGGYEQYF. The J gene is TRBJ2-7, the V gene TRBV5-1; TRBD2 matches at 9 bases. V was clipped by 1 base and J by 4 bases; unmatched bases: 12. This CDR3 contains 17 residues. Germline V gene sequence: CDR1 SGHRS, CDR2 YFSETQ.

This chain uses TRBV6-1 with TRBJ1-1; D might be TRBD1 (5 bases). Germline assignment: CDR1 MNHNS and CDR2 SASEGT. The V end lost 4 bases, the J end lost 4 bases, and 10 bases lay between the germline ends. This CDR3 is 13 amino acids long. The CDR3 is CASSARDLTEAFF. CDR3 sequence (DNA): TGTGCCAGCAGTGCCAGGGATCTCACTGAAGCTTTCTTT.

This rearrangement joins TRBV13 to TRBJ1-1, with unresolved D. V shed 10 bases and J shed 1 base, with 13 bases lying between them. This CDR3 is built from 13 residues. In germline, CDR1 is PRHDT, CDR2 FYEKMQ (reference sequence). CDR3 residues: CATQLEGNTEAFF. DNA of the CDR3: TGTGCCACCCAGCTGGAGGGGAACACTGAAGCTTTCTTT.

The CDR3 spells CASSWRGGGDEQYF. The CDR3 DNA reads as TGTGCCAGCAGTTGGCGCGGGGGCGGCGACGAGCAGTACTTC. The V gene is TRBV28, the J gene TRBJ2-7; tentatively, D is TRBD2 (7 bases). V was clipped by 4 bases and J by 5 bases, with 15 bases between them. Looked up from germline, CDR1 is MDHEN and CDR2 is SYDVKM. This CDR3 has 14 amino acids.